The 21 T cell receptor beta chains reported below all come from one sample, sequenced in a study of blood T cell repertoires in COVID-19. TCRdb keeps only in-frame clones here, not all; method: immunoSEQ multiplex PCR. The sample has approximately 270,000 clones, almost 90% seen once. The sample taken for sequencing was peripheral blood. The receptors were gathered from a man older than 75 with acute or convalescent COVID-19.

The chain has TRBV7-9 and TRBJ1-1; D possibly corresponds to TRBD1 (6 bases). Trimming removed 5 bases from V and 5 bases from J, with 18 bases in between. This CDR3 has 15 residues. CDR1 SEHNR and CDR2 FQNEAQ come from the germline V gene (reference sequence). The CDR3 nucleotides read TGTGCCAGCAGCCCATTCCCAGGGGAGAGAACTGAAGCTTTCTTT. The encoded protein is CASSPFPGERTEAFF.

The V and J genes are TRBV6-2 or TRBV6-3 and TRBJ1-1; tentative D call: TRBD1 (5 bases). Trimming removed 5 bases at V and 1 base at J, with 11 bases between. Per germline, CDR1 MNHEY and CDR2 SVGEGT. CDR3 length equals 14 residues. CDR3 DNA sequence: TGTGCCAGCAGTCCCCGGAGGGGGAACACTGAAGCTTTCTTT. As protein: CASSPRRGNTEAFF.

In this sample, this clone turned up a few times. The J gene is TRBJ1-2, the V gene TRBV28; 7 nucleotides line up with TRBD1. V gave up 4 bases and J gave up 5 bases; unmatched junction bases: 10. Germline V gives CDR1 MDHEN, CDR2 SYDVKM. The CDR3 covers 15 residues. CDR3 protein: CASSSPGGGRYGYTF. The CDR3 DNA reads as TGTGCCAGCAGTTCCCCGGGAGGGGGCCGATATGGCTACACCTTC.

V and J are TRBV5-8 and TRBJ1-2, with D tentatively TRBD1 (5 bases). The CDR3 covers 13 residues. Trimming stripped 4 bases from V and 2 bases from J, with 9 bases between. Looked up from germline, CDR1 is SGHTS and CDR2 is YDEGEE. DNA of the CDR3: TGTGCCAGCAGCCGGAGGGGCAACTATGGCTACACCTTC. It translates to CASSRRGNYGYTF.

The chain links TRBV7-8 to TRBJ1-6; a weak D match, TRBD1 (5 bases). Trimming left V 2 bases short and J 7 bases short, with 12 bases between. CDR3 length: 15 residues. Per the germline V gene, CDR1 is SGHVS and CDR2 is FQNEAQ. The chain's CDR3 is CASSLSDSPNSPLHF. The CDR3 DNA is TGTGCCAGCAGCTTATCCGACAGTCCAAATTCACCCCTCCACTTT.

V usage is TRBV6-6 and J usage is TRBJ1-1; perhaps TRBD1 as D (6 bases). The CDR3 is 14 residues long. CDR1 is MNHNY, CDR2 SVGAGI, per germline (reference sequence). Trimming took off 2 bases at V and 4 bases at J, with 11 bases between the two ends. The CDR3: CASSYTGQSTEAFF. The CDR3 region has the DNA TGTGCCAGCAGTTACACAGGGCAGAGCACTGAAGCTTTCTTT.

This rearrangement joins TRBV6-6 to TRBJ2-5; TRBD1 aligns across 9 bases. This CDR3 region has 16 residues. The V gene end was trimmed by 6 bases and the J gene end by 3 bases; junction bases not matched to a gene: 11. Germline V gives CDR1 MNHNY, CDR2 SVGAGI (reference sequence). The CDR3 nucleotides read TGTGCCAGCAGCAATCGGGACAGGGTAGGAGAAGAGACCCAGTACTTC. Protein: CASSNRDRVGEETQYF.

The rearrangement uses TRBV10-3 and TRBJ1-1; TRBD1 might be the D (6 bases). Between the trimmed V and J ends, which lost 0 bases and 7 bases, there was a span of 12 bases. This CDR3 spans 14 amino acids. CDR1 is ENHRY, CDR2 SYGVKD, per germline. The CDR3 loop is CAISESGGPGEAFF. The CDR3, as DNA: TGTGCCATCAGTGAGTCGGGGGGGCCCGGTGAAGCTTTCTTT.

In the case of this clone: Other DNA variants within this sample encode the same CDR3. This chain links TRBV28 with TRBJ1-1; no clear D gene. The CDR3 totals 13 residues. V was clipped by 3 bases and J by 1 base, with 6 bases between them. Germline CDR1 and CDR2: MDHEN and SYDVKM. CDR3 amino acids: CASSLRGNTEAFF. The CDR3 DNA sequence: TGTGCCAGCAGTTTGAGAGGGAACACTGAAGCTTTCTTT. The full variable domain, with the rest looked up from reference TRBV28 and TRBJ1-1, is DVKVTQSSRYLVKRTGEKVFLECVQDMDHENMFWYRQDPGLGLRLIYFSYDVKMKEKGDIPEGYSVSREKKERFSLILESASTNQTSMYLCASSLRGNTEAFFGQGTRLTVV.

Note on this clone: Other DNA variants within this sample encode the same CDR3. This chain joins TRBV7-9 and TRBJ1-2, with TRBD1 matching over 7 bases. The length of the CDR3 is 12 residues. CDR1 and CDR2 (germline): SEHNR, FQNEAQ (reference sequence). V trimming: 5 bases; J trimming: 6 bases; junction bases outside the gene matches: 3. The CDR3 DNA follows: TGTGCCAGCAGCGCAGGGGGGAATGGCTACACCTTC. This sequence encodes CASSAGGNGYTF.

CDR3: CASSPLGGTKETQYF. As DNA, the CDR3 is TGCGCCAGCAGCCCTCTGGGCGGGACTAAAGAGACCCAGTACTTC. The gene calls are TRBV5-1 and TRBJ2-5; TRBD2 matches 7 bases. The CDR3 loop spans 15 amino acids. V dropped 4 bases and J dropped 3; count of bases not matched to a gene: 9. Germline V gene data show CDR1 as SGHRS and CDR2 as YFSETQ. Supplemented by reference TRBV5-1 and TRBJ2-5, the full variable domain reads KAGVTQTPRYLIKTRGQQVTLSCSPISGHRSVSWYQQTPGQGLQFLFEYFSETQRNKGNFPGRFSGRQFSNSRSEMNVSTLELGDSALYLCASSPLGGTKETQYFGPGTRLLVL.

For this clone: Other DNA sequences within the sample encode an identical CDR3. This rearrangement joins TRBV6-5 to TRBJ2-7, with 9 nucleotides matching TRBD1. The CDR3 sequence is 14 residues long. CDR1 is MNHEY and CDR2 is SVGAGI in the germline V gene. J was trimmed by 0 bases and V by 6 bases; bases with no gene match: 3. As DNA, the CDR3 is TGTGCCAGCAGACCGGGACAGGGCTCCTACGAGCAGTACTTC. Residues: CASRPGQGSYEQYF.

DNA of the CDR3: TGCGCCAGCAGCTTGCGGGACAATGTCTACTATGGCTACACCTTC. Protein: CASSLRDNVYYGYTF. V usage is TRBV5-1 and J usage is TRBJ1-2, with TRBD1 as a possible D gene (6 bases). V lost 1 base and J lost 3, with 13 bases in between. CDR3 size: 15 residues. Germline V CDR1 and CDR2: SGHRS, YFSETQ.

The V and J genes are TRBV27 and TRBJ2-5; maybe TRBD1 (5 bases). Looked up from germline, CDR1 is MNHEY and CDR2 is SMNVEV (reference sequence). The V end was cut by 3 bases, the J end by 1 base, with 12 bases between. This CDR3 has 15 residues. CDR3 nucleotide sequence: TGTGCCAGCAGTTTTCTGGGCCAGGGCCAAGAGACCCAGTACTTC. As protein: CASSFLGQGQETQYF.

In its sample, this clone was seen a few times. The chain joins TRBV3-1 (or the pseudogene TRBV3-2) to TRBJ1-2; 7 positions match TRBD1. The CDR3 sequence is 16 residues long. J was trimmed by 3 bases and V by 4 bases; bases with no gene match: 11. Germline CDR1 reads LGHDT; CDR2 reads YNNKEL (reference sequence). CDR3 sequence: CASSRAQGITHYGYTF. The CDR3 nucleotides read TGTGCCAGCAGCCGGGCACAGGGGATTACCCACTATGGCTACACCTTC.

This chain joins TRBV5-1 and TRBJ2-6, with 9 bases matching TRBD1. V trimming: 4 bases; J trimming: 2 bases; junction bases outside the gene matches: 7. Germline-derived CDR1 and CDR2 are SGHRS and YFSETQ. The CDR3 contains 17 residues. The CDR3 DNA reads TGCGCCAGCAGCCCCTCCGGGACAGGGACTGGGGCCAACGTCCTGACTTTC. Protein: CASSPSGTGTGANVLTF.

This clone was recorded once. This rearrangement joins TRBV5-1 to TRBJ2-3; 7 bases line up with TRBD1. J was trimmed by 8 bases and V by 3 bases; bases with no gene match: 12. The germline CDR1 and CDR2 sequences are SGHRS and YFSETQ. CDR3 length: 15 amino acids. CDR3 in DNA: TGCGCCAGCAGCTCGGACAGGCGTCCTCTTGGTACGCAGTATTTT. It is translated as CASSSDRRPLGTQYF.

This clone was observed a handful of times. CDR3 in DNA: TGCAGCGTAGGGACAGCCCTTAATGAAAAACTGTTTTTT. Amino acid sequence: CSVGTALNEKLFF. The V gene is TRBV29-1, the J gene TRBJ1-4; 7 nucleotides agree with TRBD1. This CDR3 is 13 amino acids long. Germline CDR1 SQVTM, CDR2 ANQGSEA. The ends lost 6 bases at V and 4 bases at J; junction bases unmatched: 5.

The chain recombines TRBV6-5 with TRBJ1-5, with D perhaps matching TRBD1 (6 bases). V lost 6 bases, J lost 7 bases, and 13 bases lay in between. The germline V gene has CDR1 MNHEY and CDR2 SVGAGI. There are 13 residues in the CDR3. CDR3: CASRLGGNQPQHF. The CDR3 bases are TGTGCCAGCAGGTTAGGGGGAAACCAGCCCCAGCATTTT.

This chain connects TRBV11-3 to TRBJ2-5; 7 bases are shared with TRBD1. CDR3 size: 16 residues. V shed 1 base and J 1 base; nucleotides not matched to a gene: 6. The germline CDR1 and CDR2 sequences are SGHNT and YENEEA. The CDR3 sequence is CASSLGQGNIQETQYF. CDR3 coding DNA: TGTGCCAGCAGCTTAGGACAGGGTAACATCCAAGAGACCCAGTACTTC.

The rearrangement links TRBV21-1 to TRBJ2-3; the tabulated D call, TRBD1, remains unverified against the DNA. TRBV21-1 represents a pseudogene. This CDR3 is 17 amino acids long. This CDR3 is CASSKALTGAPRDTQYF. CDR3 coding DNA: TGTGCCAGCAGCAAAGCGCTGACAGGGGCGCCAAGAGATACGCAGTATTTT.